The rows below give T cell receptor beta chains drawn from one sample of a study of T cell changes during pregnancy in multiple sclerosis. Some clones are missing from TCRdb's copy, which holds only in-frame ones; the method was immunoSEQ multiplex PCR. The data contain more than 45,000 clones, 94% of them singletons. The source material was CD4+ T cells from peripheral blood mononuclear cells, sampled in the first trimester of pregnancy. These receptors all come from a female donor with multiple sclerosis, enrolled in a pregnancy study. The CDR3 runs from the conserved cysteine through the conserved F or W. The D gene is left open where the match is weak. Not every row has a clone size; where given, it reads once, few, many or a size class.

j_call: TRBJ2-5
clone_size: -
d_call: -
v_call: TRBV5-1
cdr3_nt: TGCGCCAGCAGCCGAACCCCAACATCGCAAGAGACCCAGTACTTC
cdr3_aa: CASSRTPTSQETQYF

j_call: TRBJ2-7
clone_size: -
d_call: TRBD2
v_call: TRBV6-1
cdr3_nt: TGTGCCAGCAGTGAAAGGGGTCAGCGGGGCCTCTACGAGCAGTACTTC
cdr3_aa: CASSERGQRGLYEQYF

j_call: TRBJ2-7
clone_size: -
d_call: TRBD2
v_call: TRBV5-6
cdr3_nt: TGTGCCAGCAGCTCCGGACTAGCGGGGCGCTACGAGCAGTACTTC
cdr3_aa: CASSSGLAGRYEQYF

j_call: TRBJ1-1
clone_size: -
d_call: -
v_call: TRBV2
cdr3_nt: TGTGCCAGCAGTCCACGGACACGCAACACTGAAGCTTTCTTT
cdr3_aa: CASSPRTRNTEAFF

j_call: TRBJ1-1
clone_size: -
d_call: -
v_call: TRBV9
cdr3_nt: TGTGCCAGCAGCGTAGAAGGGGTCACTGAAGCTTTCTTT
cdr3_aa: CASSVEGVTEAFF

j_call: TRBJ2-3
clone_size: -
d_call: TRBD1
v_call: TRBV9
cdr3_nt: TGTGCCAGCAGCCGGGACAGGGGTACAGATACGCAGTATTTT
cdr3_aa: CASSRDRGTDTQYF

j_call: TRBJ2-7
clone_size: -
d_call: -
v_call: TRBV7-8
cdr3_nt: TGTGCCAGCAGCTTACGACCAGGGTTCAAGTACTTC
cdr3_aa: CASSLRPGFKYF

j_call: TRBJ2-1
clone_size: -
d_call: -
v_call: TRBV14
cdr3_nt: TGTGCCAGCAGCCAAGATTTGCTGAGACGAGGCGAGGATGAGCAGTTCTTC
cdr3_aa: CASSQDLLRRGEDEQFF

j_call: TRBJ2-1
clone_size: -
d_call: -
v_call: TRBV6-5
cdr3_nt: TGTGCCAGCAGCTACCTAGACAGAGCCTACAATGAGCAGTTCTTC
cdr3_aa: CASSYLDRAYNEQFF

j_call: TRBJ2-3
clone_size: -
d_call: TRBD2
v_call: TRBV5-1
cdr3_nt: TGCGCCAGCAGCGGGGGAAGCGGGGTCACAGATACGCAGTATTTT
cdr3_aa: CASSGGSGVTDTQYF

j_call: TRBJ2-7
clone_size: -
d_call: -
v_call: TRBV2
cdr3_nt: TGTGCCAGCACCGAACAGGGTCCTACCTACGAGCAGTACTTC
cdr3_aa: CASTEQGPTYEQYF

j_call: TRBJ2-1
clone_size: once
d_call: TRBD1
v_call: TRBV29-1
cdr3_nt: TGCAGCGTGGGGGGGCGGGGACAGGGGGACATTGAGCAGTTCTTC
cdr3_aa: CSVGGRGQGDIEQFF

j_call: TRBJ2-7
clone_size: -
d_call: -
v_call: TRBV5-4
cdr3_nt: TGTGCCAGCAGCTTGGGGGGGCGAATTTACGAGCAGTACTTC
cdr3_aa: CASSLGGRIYEQYF

j_call: TRBJ2-1
clone_size: -
d_call: TRBD2
v_call: TRBV7-2
cdr3_nt: TGTGCCAGCAGCTTGGGCCCAGCGGGGGGTTATATCTACAATGAGCAGTTCTTC
cdr3_aa: CASSLGPAGGYIYNEQFF

j_call: TRBJ1-1
clone_size: -
d_call: -
v_call: TRBV10-3
cdr3_nt: TGTGCCATCACGCCGACCGGCGGGGGGACTGAAGCTTTCTTT
cdr3_aa: CAITPTGGGTEAFF

j_call: TRBJ1-2
clone_size: -
d_call: -
v_call: TRBV2
cdr3_nt: TGTGCCAGCAGTGAAGGCAGGAACTATGGCTACACCTTC
cdr3_aa: CASSEGRNYGYTF

j_call: TRBJ2-1
clone_size: once
d_call: TRBD2
v_call: TRBV5-6
cdr3_nt: TGTGCCAGCAGCCCCCCGGGACTAGCGGGGGGGCACTCCTACAATGAGCAGTTCTTC
cdr3_aa: CASSPPGLAGGHSYNEQFF

j_call: TRBJ1-1
clone_size: -
d_call: -
v_call: TRBV7-2
cdr3_nt: TGTGCCAGCAGCCGCGGCGGGATATTGGGCACTGAAGCTTTCTTT
cdr3_aa: CASSRGGILGTEAFF

j_call: TRBJ2-7
clone_size: -
d_call: TRBD2
v_call: TRBV2
cdr3_nt: TGTGCCAGCAGTGAGGGACTAGCAATCGAGCAGTACTTC
cdr3_aa: CASSEGLAIEQYF

j_call: TRBJ2-7
clone_size: -
d_call: -
v_call: TRBV18
cdr3_nt: TGTGCCAGCTCACCAGCAGACTACGAGCAGTACTTC
cdr3_aa: CASSPADYEQYF

j_call: TRBJ1-1
clone_size: -
d_call: -
v_call: TRBV7-7
cdr3_nt: TGTGCTAGCAGCTTAGAAGCGGGATCCCGGGGGGACACTGAAGCTTTCTTT
cdr3_aa: CASSLEAGSRGDTEAFF

j_call: TRBJ2-3
clone_size: -
d_call: -
v_call: TRBV19
cdr3_nt: TGTGCCAGTTCCGGCGGCGACTACCTTACAGATACGCAGTATTTT
cdr3_aa: CASSGGDYLTDTQYF

j_call: TRBJ2-7
clone_size: -
d_call: TRBD1
v_call: TRBV5-6
cdr3_nt: TGTGCCAGCAGCCAAACCTCCGGGACAGGCTACGAGCAGTACTTC
cdr3_aa: CASSQTSGTGYEQYF

j_call: TRBJ2-3
clone_size: -
d_call: -
v_call: TRBV19
cdr3_nt: TGTGCCAGTAGTAGAGCCCTCTGGGCAGGGGAGTTTGCAGATACGCAGTATTTT
cdr3_aa: CASSRALWAGEFADTQYF

j_call: TRBJ1-1
clone_size: -
d_call: -
v_call: TRBV6-1
cdr3_nt: TGTGCCAGCAGTCCGCGGGGAGTTCTGAACACTGAAGCTTTCTTT
cdr3_aa: CASSPRGVLNTEAFF

j_call: TRBJ2-5
clone_size: -
d_call: -
v_call: TRBV5-1
cdr3_nt: TGCGCCAGCAGCTCCGCCCGGGACTTTCCTGGGACCCAGTACTTC
cdr3_aa: CASSSARDFPGTQYF

j_call: TRBJ2-3
clone_size: -
d_call: -
v_call: TRBV4-2
cdr3_nt: TGTGCCAGCAGCCGAAGGGAAGGACATCCCACAGATACGCAGTATTTT
cdr3_aa: CASSRREGHPTDTQYF

j_call: TRBJ1-5
clone_size: -
d_call: TRBD1
v_call: TRBV7-9
cdr3_nt: TGTGCCAGCAGCTTAGACCCAGGGGGGCAGCCCCAGCATTTT
cdr3_aa: CASSLDPGGQPQHF

j_call: TRBJ2-7
clone_size: -
d_call: TRBD1
v_call: TRBV29-1
cdr3_nt: TGCAGCGTCGGAGCCGGGACAGCCTACGAGCAGTACTTC
cdr3_aa: CSVGAGTAYEQYF

j_call: TRBJ2-7
clone_size: few
d_call: -
v_call: TRBV19
cdr3_nt: TGTGCCAGTAGTATCGTGAGGGGGAGTTTGGGCGAGCAGTACTTC
cdr3_aa: CASSIVRGSLGEQYF

j_call: TRBJ1-2
clone_size: -
d_call: TRBD1
v_call: TRBV5-5
cdr3_nt: TGTGCCAGCAGCGTACTGACAGGGGGTGGCTACACCTTC
cdr3_aa: CASSVLTGGGYTF

j_call: TRBJ2-7
clone_size: -
d_call: TRBD2
v_call: TRBV18
cdr3_nt: TGTGCCAGCTCACTCTCCGCTAGCGGGGTATCCGAGCAGTACTTC
cdr3_aa: CASSLSASGVSEQYF

j_call: TRBJ2-3
clone_size: -
d_call: -
v_call: TRBV19
cdr3_nt: TGTGCCAGTAGTCTAGGGGCTAGCACAGATACGCAGTATTTT
cdr3_aa: CASSLGASTDTQYF

j_call: TRBJ1-6
clone_size: -
d_call: TRBD1
v_call: TRBV19
cdr3_nt: TGTGCCAGTAGTATAGAGTCGGGGACAGCCTTAAATTCACCCCTCCACTTT
cdr3_aa: CASSIESGTALNSPLHF

j_call: TRBJ2-1
clone_size: -
d_call: TRBD2
v_call: TRBV5-5
cdr3_nt: TGTGCCAGCAGTCCGGGACTAGGAGGAGTACCCTACAATGAGCAGTTCTTC
cdr3_aa: CASSPGLGGVPYNEQFF

j_call: TRBJ1-5
clone_size: -
d_call: -
v_call: TRBV19
cdr3_nt: TGTGCCAGTAGTACAGGCAGGCGATCCAATCAGCCCCAGCATTTT
cdr3_aa: CASSTGRRSNQPQHF

j_call: TRBJ2-3
clone_size: -
d_call: TRBD1
v_call: TRBV6-1
cdr3_nt: TGTGCCAGCATGGGACAGGGGACAGATACGCAGTATTTT
cdr3_aa: CASMGQGTDTQYF

j_call: TRBJ1-2
clone_size: -
d_call: TRBD1
v_call: TRBV25-1
cdr3_nt: TGTGCCAGCAGTGTAGGGACAGGTGGCTACACCTTC
cdr3_aa: CASSVGTGGYTF

j_call: TRBJ2-7
clone_size: -
d_call: -
v_call: TRBV6-5
cdr3_nt: TGTGCCAGCAGTACGGGCCAGGGGGGCGAGCAGTACTTC
cdr3_aa: CASSTGQGGEQYF

j_call: TRBJ2-7
clone_size: -
d_call: -
v_call: TRBV6-6
cdr3_nt: TGTGCCAGCAGTTACTCAGGGCGGGACGAGCAGTACTTC
cdr3_aa: CASSYSGRDEQYF

j_call: TRBJ2-5
clone_size: -
d_call: -
v_call: TRBV9
cdr3_nt: TGTGCCAGCAGCGTATCGGGGGACGAAGAGACCCAGTACTTC
cdr3_aa: CASSVSGDEETQYF

j_call: TRBJ2-1
clone_size: -
d_call: TRBD1
v_call: TRBV10-3
cdr3_nt: TGTGCCATCAGCTCCGGGACAGGGAGTGAGCAGTTCTTC
cdr3_aa: CAISSGTGSEQFF

j_call: TRBJ2-7
clone_size: -
d_call: TRBD1
v_call: TRBV10-3
cdr3_nt: TGTGCCACGGGACAGACCTACGAGCAGTACTTC
cdr3_aa: CATGQTYEQYF

j_call: TRBJ2-3
clone_size: -
d_call: -
v_call: TRBV4-2
cdr3_nt: TGTGCCAGCAGCCAAGAGAGCCGCCACCTTTCGGGCACAGATACGCAGTATTTT
cdr3_aa: CASSQESRHLSGTDTQYF

j_call: TRBJ1-3
clone_size: -
d_call: -
v_call: TRBV6-5
cdr3_nt: TGTGCCAGCAGTTACTCGCCGCGGGGACGAAACACCATATATTTT
cdr3_aa: CASSYSPRGRNTIYF

j_call: TRBJ1-1
clone_size: -
d_call: -
v_call: TRBV5-5
cdr3_nt: TGTGCCAGCAGCTCTCCGGAGAAGATGAACACTGAAGCTTTCTTT
cdr3_aa: CASSSPEKMNTEAFF

j_call: TRBJ2-2
clone_size: -
d_call: -
v_call: TRBV5-4
cdr3_nt: TGTGCCAGCAGCTTGCTCCTGACGGGGAGATCGAACACCGGGGAGCTGTTTTTT
cdr3_aa: CASSLLLTGRSNTGELFF

j_call: TRBJ2-1
clone_size: -
d_call: -
v_call: TRBV5-1
cdr3_nt: TGCGCCAGCAGCTTGGGCCCTTTGAGCCTGACCTACAATGAGCAGTTCTTC
cdr3_aa: CASSLGPLSLTYNEQFF

j_call: TRBJ1-6
clone_size: -
d_call: TRBD1
v_call: TRBV27
cdr3_nt: TGTGCCAGCAGTTCGCCTTTAAGGGACAGAGGTTCACCCCTCCACTTT
cdr3_aa: CASSSPLRDRGSPLHF

j_call: TRBJ1-2
clone_size: -
d_call: TRBD1
v_call: TRBV19
cdr3_nt: TGTGCCAGTAGTGTCATAAGCTCGGGACAGGCTAACTATGGCTACACCTTC
cdr3_aa: CASSVISSGQANYGYTF

j_call: TRBJ2-3
clone_size: -
d_call: -
v_call: TRBV2
cdr3_nt: TGTGCCAGCAGTGGCGGGGCAGGTCCGAGAGCAGATACGCAGTATTTT
cdr3_aa: CASSGGAGPRADTQYF

j_call: TRBJ2-1
clone_size: -
d_call: TRBD1
v_call: TRBV7-3
cdr3_nt: TGTGCCAGCAGTCCTGACAGGGCATGGGACAATGAGCAGTTCTTC
cdr3_aa: CASSPDRAWDNEQFF

j_call: TRBJ1-2
clone_size: -
d_call: TRBD1
v_call: TRBV29-1
cdr3_nt: TGCAGCGTTGAAGAGACAGGGGGCTCTGGCTACACCTTC
cdr3_aa: CSVEETGGSGYTF

j_call: TRBJ2-3
clone_size: -
d_call: -
v_call: TRBV6-5
cdr3_nt: TGTGCCAGCACAAACGGGCTAGCAAACACAGATACGCAGTATTTT
cdr3_aa: CASTNGLANTDTQYF

j_call: TRBJ2-1
clone_size: -
d_call: TRBD1
v_call: TRBV2
cdr3_nt: TGTGCCAGCAGTGAACACACAGGACCGGACAGGGGCGAGTTCTTC
cdr3_aa: CASSEHTGPDRGEFF

j_call: TRBJ2-5
clone_size: -
d_call: TRBD2
v_call: TRBV5-1
cdr3_nt: TGCGCCAGCAGCTTGCGCGGGGGACGAGAGACCCAGTACTTC
cdr3_aa: CASSLRGGRETQYF